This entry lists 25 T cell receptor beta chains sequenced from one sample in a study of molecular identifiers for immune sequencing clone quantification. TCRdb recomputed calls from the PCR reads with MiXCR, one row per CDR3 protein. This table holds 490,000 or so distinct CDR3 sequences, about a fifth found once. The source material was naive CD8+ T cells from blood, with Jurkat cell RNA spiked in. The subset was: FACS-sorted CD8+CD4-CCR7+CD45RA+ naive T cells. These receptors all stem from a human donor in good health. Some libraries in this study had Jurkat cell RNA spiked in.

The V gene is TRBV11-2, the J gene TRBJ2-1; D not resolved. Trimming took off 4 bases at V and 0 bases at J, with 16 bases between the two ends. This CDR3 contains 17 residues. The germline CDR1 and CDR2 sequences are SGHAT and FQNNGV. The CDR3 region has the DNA TGTGCCAGCAGCTCCCAGGACCGACTCCACTCCTACAATGAGCAGTTCTTC. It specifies CASSSQDRLHSYNEQFF.

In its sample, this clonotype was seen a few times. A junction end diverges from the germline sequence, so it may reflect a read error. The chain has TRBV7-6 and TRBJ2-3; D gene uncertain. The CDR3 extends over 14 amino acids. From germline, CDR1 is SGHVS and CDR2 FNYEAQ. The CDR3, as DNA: TGTGTCAGCAGCCCTTGGACCGAGACAGATACGCAGTATTTT. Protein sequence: CVSSPWTETDTQYF.

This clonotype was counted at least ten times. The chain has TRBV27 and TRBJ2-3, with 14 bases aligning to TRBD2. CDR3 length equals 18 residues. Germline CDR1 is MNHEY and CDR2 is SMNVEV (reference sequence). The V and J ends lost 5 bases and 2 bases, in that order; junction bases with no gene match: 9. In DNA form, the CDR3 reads TGTGCCAGCAGTCCCGGGACTAGCGGGAGTATCAACACAGATACGCAGTATTTT. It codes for CASSPGTSGSINTDTQYF.

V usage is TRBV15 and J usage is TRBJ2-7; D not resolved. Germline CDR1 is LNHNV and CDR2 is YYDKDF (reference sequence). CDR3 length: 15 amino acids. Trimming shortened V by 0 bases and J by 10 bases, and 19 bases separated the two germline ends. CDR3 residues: CATSREFTPRQDQYF. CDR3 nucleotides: TGTGCCACCAGCAGAGAGTTTACGCCACGGCAGGATCAGTACTTC.

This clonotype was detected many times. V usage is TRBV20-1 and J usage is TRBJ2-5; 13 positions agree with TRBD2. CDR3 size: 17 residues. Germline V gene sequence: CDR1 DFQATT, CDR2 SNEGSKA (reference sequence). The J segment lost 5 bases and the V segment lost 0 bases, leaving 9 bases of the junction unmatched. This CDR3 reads CSARETSGGYFSETQYF. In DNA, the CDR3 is TGCAGTGCTAGAGAGACTAGCGGGGGGTATTTTTCTGAGACCCAGTACTTC.

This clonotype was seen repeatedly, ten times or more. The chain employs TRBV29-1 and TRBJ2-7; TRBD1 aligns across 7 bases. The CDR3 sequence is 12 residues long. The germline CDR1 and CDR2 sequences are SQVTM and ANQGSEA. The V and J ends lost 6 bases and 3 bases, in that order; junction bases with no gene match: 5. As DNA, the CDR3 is TGCAGCGTAATGAGGGACAGCTACGAGCAGTACTTC. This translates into CSVMRDSYEQYF.

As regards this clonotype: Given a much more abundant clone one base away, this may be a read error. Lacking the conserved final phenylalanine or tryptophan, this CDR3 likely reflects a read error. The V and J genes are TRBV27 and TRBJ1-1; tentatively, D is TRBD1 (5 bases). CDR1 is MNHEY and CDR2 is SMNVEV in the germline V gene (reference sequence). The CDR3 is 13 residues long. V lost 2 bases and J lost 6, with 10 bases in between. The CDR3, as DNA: TGTGCCAGCAGTTTAGGCGGCAGGGCTGAAGCTTTCTCT. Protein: CASSLGGRAEAFS.

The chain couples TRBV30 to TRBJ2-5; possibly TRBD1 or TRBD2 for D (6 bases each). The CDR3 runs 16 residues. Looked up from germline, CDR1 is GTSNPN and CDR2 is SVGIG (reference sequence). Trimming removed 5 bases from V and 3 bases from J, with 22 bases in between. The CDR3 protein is CAWGGWGRGEKETQYF. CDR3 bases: TGTGCCTGGGGGGGTTGGGGGCGGGGAGAAAAAGAGACCCAGTACTTC.

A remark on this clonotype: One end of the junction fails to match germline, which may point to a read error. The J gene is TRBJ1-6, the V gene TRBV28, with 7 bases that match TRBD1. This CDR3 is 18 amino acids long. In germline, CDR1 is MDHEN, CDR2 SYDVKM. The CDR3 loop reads CASSADRPLGSCNSPLHF. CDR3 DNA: TGTGCCAGCAGCGCGGACAGGCCACTTGGCTCCTGTAATTCACCCCTCCACTTT.

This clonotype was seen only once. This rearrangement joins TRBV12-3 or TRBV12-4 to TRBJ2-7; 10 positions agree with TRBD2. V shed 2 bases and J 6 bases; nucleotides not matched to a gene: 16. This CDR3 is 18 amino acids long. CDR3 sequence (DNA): TGTGCCAGCAGTTTATGGGGGGCTAGCGGGAGCCTTGCGGCCGAGCAGTACTTC. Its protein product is CASSLWGASGSLAAEQYF.

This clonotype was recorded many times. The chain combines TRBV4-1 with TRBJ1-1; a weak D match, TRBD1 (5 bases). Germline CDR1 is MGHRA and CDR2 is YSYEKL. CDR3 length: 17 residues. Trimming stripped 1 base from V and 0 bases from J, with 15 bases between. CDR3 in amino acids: CASSQVAGTAMNTEAFF. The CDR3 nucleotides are TGCGCCAGCAGCCAAGTCGCCGGGACGGCGATGAACACTGAAGCTTTCTTT.

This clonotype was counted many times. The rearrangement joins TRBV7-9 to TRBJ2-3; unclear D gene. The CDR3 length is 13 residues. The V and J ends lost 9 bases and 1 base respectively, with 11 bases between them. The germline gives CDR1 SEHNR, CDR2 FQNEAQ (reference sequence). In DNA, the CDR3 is TGTGCCAGTCCCCCATTGGGCACAGATACGCAGTATTTT. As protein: CASPPLGTDTQYF.

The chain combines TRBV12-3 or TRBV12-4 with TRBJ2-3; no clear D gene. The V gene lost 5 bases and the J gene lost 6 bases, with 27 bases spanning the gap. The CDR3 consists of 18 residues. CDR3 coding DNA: TGTGCCAGCAGTCCCCAACCCCTCCCGGTGAGCGTCGGGGATACGCAGTATTTT. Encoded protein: CASSPQPLPVSVGDTQYF.

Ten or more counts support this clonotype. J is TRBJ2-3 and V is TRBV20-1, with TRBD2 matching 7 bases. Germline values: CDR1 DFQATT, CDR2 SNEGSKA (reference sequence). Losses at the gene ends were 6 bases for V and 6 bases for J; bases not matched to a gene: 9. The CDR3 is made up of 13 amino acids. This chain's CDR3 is CSAPTREGDTQYF. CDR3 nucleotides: TGCAGTGCCCCGACTAGGGAGGGCGATACGCAGTATTTT.

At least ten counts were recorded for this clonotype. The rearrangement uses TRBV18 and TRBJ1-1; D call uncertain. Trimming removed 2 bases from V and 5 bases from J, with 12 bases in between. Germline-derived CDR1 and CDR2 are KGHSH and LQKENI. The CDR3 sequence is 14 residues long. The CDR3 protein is CASSPKDLRTEAFF. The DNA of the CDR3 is TGTGCCAGCTCACCAAAGGACTTGCGGACTGAAGCTTTCTTT.

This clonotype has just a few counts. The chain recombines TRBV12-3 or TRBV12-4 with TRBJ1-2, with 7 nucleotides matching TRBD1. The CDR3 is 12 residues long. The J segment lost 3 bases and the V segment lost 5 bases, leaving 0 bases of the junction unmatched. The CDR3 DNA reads TGTGCCAGCAGTGGACAGGACTATGGCTACACCTTC. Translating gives CASSGQDYGYTF.

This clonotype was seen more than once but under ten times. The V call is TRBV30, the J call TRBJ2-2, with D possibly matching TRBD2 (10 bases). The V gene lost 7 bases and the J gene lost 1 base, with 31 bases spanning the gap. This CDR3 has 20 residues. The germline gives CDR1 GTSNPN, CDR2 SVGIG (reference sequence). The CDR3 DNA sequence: TGTGCCTACCAGGACAGGGGAAGGCTAGCGGGGGTCAAGAACACCGGGGAGCTGTTTTTT. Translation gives CAYQDRGRLAGVKNTGELFF.

CDR3 nucleotides: TGTGCCAGTAGTTGGGGGACAGGGGGCAACTACGAGCAGTACTTC. It encodes CASSWGTGGNYEQYF. The rearrangement links TRBV19 to TRBJ2-7; 12 bases line up with TRBD1. CDR1 is LNHDA and CDR2 is SQIVND in the germline V gene (reference sequence). The trim removed 5 bases at V and 3 bases at J, leaving 5 bases unmatched. The CDR3 has 15 residues.

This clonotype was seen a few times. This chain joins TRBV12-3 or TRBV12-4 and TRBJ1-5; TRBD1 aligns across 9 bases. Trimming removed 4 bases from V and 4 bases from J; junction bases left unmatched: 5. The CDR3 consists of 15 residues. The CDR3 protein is CASSSAGTGNQPQHF. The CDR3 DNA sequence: TGTGCCAGCAGTTCCGCCGGGACAGGGAATCAGCCCCAGCATTTT.

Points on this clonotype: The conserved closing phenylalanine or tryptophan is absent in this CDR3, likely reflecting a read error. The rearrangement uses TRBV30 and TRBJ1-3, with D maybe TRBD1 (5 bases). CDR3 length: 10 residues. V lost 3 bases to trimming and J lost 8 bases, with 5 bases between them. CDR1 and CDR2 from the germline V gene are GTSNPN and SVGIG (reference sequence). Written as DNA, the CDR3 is TGTGCCTGGAGGGGGCACACCATATATTAT. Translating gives CAWRGHTIYY.

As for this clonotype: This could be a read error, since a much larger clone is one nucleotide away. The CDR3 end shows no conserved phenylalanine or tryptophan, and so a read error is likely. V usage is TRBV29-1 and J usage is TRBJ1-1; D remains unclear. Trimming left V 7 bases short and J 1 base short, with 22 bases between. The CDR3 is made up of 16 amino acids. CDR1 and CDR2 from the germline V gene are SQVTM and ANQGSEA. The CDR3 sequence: CSAGVREGSWNTEAFS. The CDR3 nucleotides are TGCAGCGCTGGGGTCCGCGAAGGTAGTTGGAACACTGAAGCTTTCTCT.

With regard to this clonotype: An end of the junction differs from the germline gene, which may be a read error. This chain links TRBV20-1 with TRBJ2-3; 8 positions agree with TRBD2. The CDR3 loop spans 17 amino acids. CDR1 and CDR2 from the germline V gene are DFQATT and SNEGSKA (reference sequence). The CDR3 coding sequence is TGCAGTGCTAGAGATCGATTCGGGGGGGAAAAGACAGATGCGCAGTATTTT. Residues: CSARDRFGGEKTDAQYF.

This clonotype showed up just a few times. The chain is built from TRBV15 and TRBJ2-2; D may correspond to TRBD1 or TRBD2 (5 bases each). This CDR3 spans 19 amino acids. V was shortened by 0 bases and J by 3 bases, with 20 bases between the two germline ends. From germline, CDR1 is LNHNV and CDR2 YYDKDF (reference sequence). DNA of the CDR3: TGTGCCACCAGCAGAGAGGGGACCTACCTCCTTAGGGACACCGGGGAGCTGTTTTTT. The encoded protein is CATSREGTYLLRDTGELFF. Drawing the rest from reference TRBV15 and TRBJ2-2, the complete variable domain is DAMVIQNPRYQVTQFGKPVTLSCSQTLNHNVMYWYQQKSSQAPKLLFHYYDKDFNNEADTPDNFQSRRPNTSFCFLDIRSPGLGDTAMYLCATSREGTYLLRDTGELFFGEGSRLTVL.

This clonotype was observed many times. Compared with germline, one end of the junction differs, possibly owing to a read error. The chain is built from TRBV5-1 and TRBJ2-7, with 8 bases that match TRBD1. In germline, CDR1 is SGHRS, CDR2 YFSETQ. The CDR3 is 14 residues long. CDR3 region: CASSYDRGLYEQYF. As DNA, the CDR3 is TGTGCCAGCAGTTATGACAGGGGATTGTACGAGCAGTACTTC.

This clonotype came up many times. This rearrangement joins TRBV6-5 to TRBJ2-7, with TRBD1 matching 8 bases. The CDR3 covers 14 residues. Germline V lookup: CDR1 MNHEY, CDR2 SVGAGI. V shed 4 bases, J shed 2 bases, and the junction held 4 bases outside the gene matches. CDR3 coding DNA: TGTGCCAGCAGTTCGACAGGGGATCCCTACGAGCAGTACTTC. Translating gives CASSSTGDPYEQYF.